The 10 T cell receptor beta chains given below trace back to one sample, sequenced in a study of identical twins. TCRdb re-analysed the 5' RACE reads in MiXCR, keeping a single row per CDR3 protein. The table shows under 400,000 distinct CDR3 sequences, with roughly 10% occurring only once. The sample was naive T cells sorted from blood. These TCRs come from a woman aged 45-59 years in good health.

This clonotype was detected only a few times. The chain couples TRBV5-5 to TRBJ2-2; D remains unclear. Per germline, CDR1 SGHKS and CDR2 YYEKEE (reference sequence). The CDR3 is made up of 15 amino acids. V was cut by 1 base and J by 0 bases, with 7 bases left in between. CDR3 nucleotides: TGTGCCAGCAGCTTGAGTAACGCGAACACCGGGGAGCTGTTTTTT. Residues: CASSLSNANTGELFF.

This clonotype was seen more than once but under ten times. CDR3 region: CASSYLLTSGRWPDTQYF. CDR3 coding DNA: TGTGCCAGCAGTTACCTTTTGACTAGCGGGAGGTGGCCAGATACGCAGTATTTT. The chain links TRBV6-5 to TRBJ2-3, with 13 bases matching TRBD2. The CDR3 has 18 amino acids. CDR1 and CDR2 from the germline V gene are MNHEY and SVGAGI. Unmatched junction bases numbered 9, after V lost 2 bases and J lost 4 bases.

The chain employs TRBV18 and TRBJ2-2; no clear D. V was cut by 2 bases and J by 1 base, with 8 bases left in between. From germline, CDR1 is KGHSH and CDR2 LQKENI. CDR3 length: 15 amino acids. The CDR3 DNA follows: TGTGCCAGCTCACCAGAGACCCAGAACACCGGGGAGCTGTTTTTT. Its translation: CASSPETQNTGELFF.

This clonotype has at least ten counts. The rearrangement uses TRBV3-1 and TRBJ2-5; 8 bases match TRBD2. CDR1 and CDR2 from the germline V gene are LGHDT and YNNKEL (reference sequence). The CDR3 is made up of 14 amino acids. Trimming removed 6 bases from V and 4 bases from J; junction bases left unmatched: 7. The CDR3 loop reads CASRPRTSPETQYF. The CDR3 DNA reads as TGTGCCAGCAGACCCCGGACTAGCCCAGAGACCCAGTACTTC.

This chain links TRBV6-2 or TRBV6-3 with TRBJ2-7, with TRBD2 matching 11 bases. The germline gives CDR1 MNHEY, CDR2 SVGEGT. This CDR3 has 15 amino acids. Germline trimming cut 3 bases from V and 7 bases from J; bases unmatched to any gene: 8. The CDR3 region is CASSYSGRARGEQYF. The CDR3 DNA reads TGTGCCAGCAGTTATAGCGGGAGGGCCCGAGGGGAGCAGTACTTC.

The sample holds many counts of this clonotype. The chain combines TRBV28 with TRBJ2-7; 7 nucleotides agree with TRBD1. J gave up 2 bases and V 4 bases, and 5 bases lay outside the gene matches. CDR1 and CDR2 (germline): MDHEN, SYDVKM. The CDR3 is 14 residues long. CDR3: CASSYRGPTYEQYF. For the CDR3, the DNA is TGTGCCAGCAGTTACAGGGGCCCAACCTACGAGCAGTACTTC.

Ten or more counts support this clonotype. V usage is TRBV6-6 and J usage is TRBJ2-7, with 8 positions matching TRBD2. V gave up 2 bases and J gave up 2 bases; unmatched junction bases: 5. Germline-derived CDR1 and CDR2 are MNHNY and SVGAGI (reference sequence). The CDR3 has 15 amino acids. The CDR3 is CASSYGSGGTYEQYV. The CDR3 DNA is TGTGCCAGCAGTTACGGGTCGGGAGGGACCTACGAGCAGTACGTC.

This clonotype has a handful of counts. J is TRBJ2-7 and V is TRBV10-3; D is ambiguous. Trimming took 10 bases from V and 5 from J, leaving 18 bases between them. This CDR3 spans 13 amino acids. Germline V gene lookup returns CDR1 ENHRY and CDR2 SYGVKD. The CDR3 loop is CASRTVHDDEQYF. CDR3 bases: TGTGCCAGTCGGACGGTCCACGACGACGAGCAGTACTTC.

Ten or more counts support this clonotype. The V call is TRBV29-1, the J call TRBJ1-2; D may be TRBD1 (5 bases). Trimming cost V 4 bases and J 5 bases, with 14 bases left between them. The CDR3 has 13 amino acids. Germline CDR1 reads SQVTM; CDR2 reads ANQGSEA. The CDR3 reads CSVVGEWIYGYTF. DNA of the CDR3: TGCAGCGTTGTGGGGGAGTGGATTTATGGCTACACCTTC.

In this sample, this clonotype turned up a few times. The chain has TRBV20-1 and TRBJ2-7; TRBD2 matches 7 bases. V lost 3 bases to trimming and J lost 4 bases; unmatched junction nucleotides: 12. CDR3 length: 15 residues. Germline V gene lookup returns CDR1 DFQATT and CDR2 SNEGSKA (reference sequence). The CDR3 protein is CSASDRDGRIYEQYF. CDR3 nucleotides: TGCAGTGCTAGTGACCGGGACGGGAGGATTTACGAGCAGTACTTC.